This is a list of T cell receptor beta chains from one sample in a study of identical twins. TCRdb re-called the 5' RACE reads through MiXCR, storing one row per CDR3 protein. The sample lists about 530,000 distinct CDR3 sequences, around 24% occurring once. These data were likewise used in another study, on yellow fever vaccine responses in identical twins.

The source material was CD4+ T cells sorted from blood. These receptors all come from a woman under 30 in good health. The CDR3 runs from the conserved cysteine through the conserved F or W. Fields, in order: D gene, J gene, V gene, clone size, CDR3 protein, CDR3 DNA. A D gene is named only where the DNA matches it firmly. Clone sizes are given selectively: once, few, many, or a class where the clone is expanded.

D gene: TRBD2; J gene: TRBJ2-1; V gene: TRBV12-3/TRBV12-4; clone size: .; CDR3 protein: CASNVGLAYQRLFF; CDR3 DNA: TGTGCCAGCAACGTAGGACTAGCGTATCAAAGGCTGTTCTTC
D gene: .; J gene: TRBJ2-1; V gene: TRBV24-1; clone size: .; CDR3 protein: CATSGPTGPNFPYNEQFF; CDR3 DNA: TGTGCCACCAGTGGCCCGACGGGACCCAATTTTCCCTACAATGAGCAGTTCTTC
D gene: .; J gene: TRBJ2-5; V gene: TRBV24-1; clone size: few; CDR3 protein: CATSDQGPAETQYF; CDR3 DNA: TGTGCCACCAGTGATCAAGGACCAGCGGAGACCCAGTACTTC
D gene: .; J gene: TRBJ2-5; V gene: TRBV18; clone size: .; CDR3 protein: CASSPPGGRETQYF; CDR3 DNA: TGTGCCAGCTCACCGCCCGGGGGCAGGGAGACCCAGTACTTC
D gene: TRBD1; J gene: TRBJ1-5; V gene: TRBV12-3/TRBV12-4; clone size: few; CDR3 protein: CASRTTGYSNQPQHF; CDR3 DNA: TGTGCCAGCAGGACGACAGGGTATAGCAATCAGCCCCAGCATTTT
D gene: .; J gene: TRBJ2-5; V gene: TRBV15; clone size: .; CDR3 protein: CATSRTQVLTETQYF; CDR3 DNA: TGTGCCACCAGCAGAACACAGGTCCTTACAGAGACCCAGTACTTC
D gene: .; J gene: TRBJ1-5; V gene: TRBV20-1; clone size: .; CDR3 protein: CSARDLTEGSNQPQHF; CDR3 DNA: TGCAGTGCTAGAGATTTGACGGAGGGTAGCAATCAGCCCCAGCATTTT
D gene: .; J gene: TRBJ2-2; V gene: TRBV11-2; clone size: few; CDR3 protein: CASSPGLRGTGELFF; CDR3 DNA: TGTGCCAGCAGCCCCGGACTCCGGGGAACCGGGGAGCTGTTTTTT
D gene: .; J gene: TRBJ2-7; V gene: TRBV5-6; clone size: .; CDR3 protein: CASSFKAYEQYF; CDR3 DNA: TGTGCCAGCAGCTTCAAGGCCTACGAGCAGTACTTC
D gene: .; J gene: TRBJ1-2; V gene: TRBV15; clone size: many; CDR3 protein: CATSRDRGGPYGYTF; CDR3 DNA: TGTGCCACCAGCAGAGATCGCGGGGGACCCTATGGCTACACCTTC
D gene: .; J gene: TRBJ2-7; V gene: TRBV11-2; clone size: .; CDR3 protein: CASSLGGWSYEQYF; CDR3 DNA: TGTGCCAGCAGCTTAGGGGGGTGGTCCTACGAGCAGTACTTC
D gene: .; J gene: TRBJ1-1; V gene: TRBV4-1; clone size: .; CDR3 protein: CASSQDMTASNTEAFF; CDR3 DNA: TGCGCCAGCAGCCAAGATATGACAGCTTCTAACACTGAAGCTTTCTTT
D gene: TRBD1; J gene: TRBJ2-1; V gene: TRBV2; clone size: .; CDR3 protein: CASSVGQGVNEQFF; CDR3 DNA: TGTGCCAGCAGCGTTGGACAGGGAGTCAATGAGCAGTTCTTC
D gene: .; J gene: TRBJ2-3; V gene: TRBV4-2; clone size: few; CDR3 protein: CASRGGPATDTQYF; CDR3 DNA: TGTGCCAGCAGAGGGGGACCAGCCACAGATACGCAGTATTTT
D gene: .; J gene: TRBJ2-2; V gene: TRBV12-3/TRBV12-4; clone size: few; CDR3 protein: CASSRTTSTTGELFF; CDR3 DNA: TGTGCCAGCAGTCGCACGACTAGTACGACCGGGGAGCTGTTTTTT
D gene: .; J gene: TRBJ2-3; V gene: TRBV10-3; clone size: .; CDR3 protein: CAITPAGSTDTQYF; CDR3 DNA: TGTGCCATCACCCCGGCAGGGTCCACAGATACGCAGTATTTT
D gene: TRBD1; J gene: TRBJ2-2; V gene: TRBV12-5; clone size: few; CDR3 protein: CASGFGTGKTGELFF; CDR3 DNA: TGTGCTAGTGGTTTTGGGACAGGCAAAACCGGGGAGCTGTTTTTT
D gene: TRBD2; J gene: TRBJ2-1; V gene: TRBV28; clone size: few; CDR3 protein: CASSLAGENEQFF; CDR3 DNA: TGTGCCAGCAGTTTGGCGGGGGAGAATGAGCAGTTCTTC
D gene: .; J gene: TRBJ2-2; V gene: TRBV5-1; clone size: few; CDR3 protein: CASSLVISDPNTGELFF; CDR3 DNA: TGCGCCAGCAGCTTGGTTATTAGTGATCCGAACACCGGGGAGCTGTTTTTT
D gene: .; J gene: TRBJ2-5; V gene: TRBV10-3; clone size: few; CDR3 protein: CAISGPQETQYF; CDR3 DNA: TGTGCCATCAGTGGGCCGCAAGAGACCCAGTACTTC
D gene: .; J gene: TRBJ2-7; V gene: TRBV20-1; clone size: .; CDR3 protein: CSARRVGANEQYF; CDR3 DNA: TGCAGTGCTAGAAGGGTAGGGGCCAACGAGCAGTACTTC
D gene: TRBD2; J gene: TRBJ2-3; V gene: TRBV2; clone size: few; CDR3 protein: CASRGSGSTDTQYF; CDR3 DNA: TGTGCCAGCAGGGGTAGCGGGAGCACAGATACGCAGTATTTT
D gene: TRBD1; J gene: TRBJ2-7; V gene: TRBV4-2; clone size: .; CDR3 protein: CASSTFGQGAEEQYF; CDR3 DNA: TGTGCCAGCAGCACCTTCGGGCAGGGGGCGGAGGAGCAGTACTTC
D gene: .; J gene: TRBJ1-2; V gene: TRBV3-1; clone size: few; CDR3 protein: CASRQTPHYGYTF; CDR3 DNA: TGTGCCAGCAGGCAAACCCCCCACTATGGCTACACCTTC
D gene: .; J gene: TRBJ1-4; V gene: TRBV29-1; clone size: few; CDR3 protein: CSVSRSFNEKLFF; CDR3 DNA: TGCAGCGTTTCCCGAAGCTTTAATGAAAAACTGTTTTTT
D gene: TRBD2; J gene: TRBJ2-1; V gene: TRBV5-1; clone size: few; CDR3 protein: CASSSLGLAGAGEQFF; CDR3 DNA: TGCGCCAGCAGCTCTTTAGGGCTAGCGGGAGCGGGTGAGCAGTTCTTC
D gene: .; J gene: TRBJ2-3; V gene: TRBV20-1; clone size: many; CDR3 protein: CSANTDTQYF; CDR3 DNA: TGCAGTGCTAACACAGATACGCAGTATTTT
D gene: .; J gene: TRBJ2-7; V gene: TRBV12-3/TRBV12-4; clone size: few; CDR3 protein: CASSPGVREQYF; CDR3 DNA: TGTGCCAGCAGTCCCGGCGTGAGGGAGCAGTACTTC
D gene: .; J gene: TRBJ2-1; V gene: TRBV14; clone size: .; CDR3 protein: CASSPRGGGGNEQFF; CDR3 DNA: TGTGCCAGCAGCCCCAGGGGGGGGGGCGGCAATGAGCAGTTCTTC
D gene: TRBD1; J gene: TRBJ2-1; V gene: TRBV3-1; clone size: .; CDR3 protein: CASSRGTGYNEQFF; CDR3 DNA: TGTGCCAGCAGCCGCGGGACAGGGTACAATGAGCAGTTCTTC
D gene: TRBD2; J gene: TRBJ2-3; V gene: TRBV4-2; clone size: few; CDR3 protein: CASSPGTTLDTQYF; CDR3 DNA: TGTGCCAGCAGCCCCGGGACTACTCTGGATACGCAGTATTTT
D gene: TRBD1; J gene: TRBJ2-3; V gene: TRBV29-1; clone size: .; CDR3 protein: CSLGQGSTDTQYF; CDR3 DNA: TGCAGCTTAGGACAGGGAAGCACAGATACGCAGTATTTT
D gene: .; J gene: TRBJ2-2; V gene: TRBV5-1; clone size: few; CDR3 protein: CASSSWTAGTGELFF; CDR3 DNA: TGCGCCAGCAGCTCTTGGACAGCCGGCACCGGGGAGCTGTTTTTT
D gene: .; J gene: TRBJ1-1; V gene: TRBV5-6; clone size: .; CDR3 protein: CASSLEQLMNTEAFF; CDR3 DNA: TGTGCCAGCAGCTTGGAGCAACTCATGAACACTGAAGCTTTCTTT
D gene: TRBD2; J gene: TRBJ2-1; V gene: TRBV29-1; clone size: few; CDR3 protein: CSVLASGRSYNEQFF; CDR3 DNA: TGCAGCGTTTTGGCTAGCGGGAGATCCTACAATGAGCAGTTCTTC
D gene: TRBD2; J gene: TRBJ2-1; V gene: TRBV5-1; clone size: .; CDR3 protein: CASSSLGTSETTNEQFF; CDR3 DNA: TGCGCCAGCAGCTCTCTCGGGACTAGCGAAACCACCAATGAGCAGTTCTTC
D gene: .; J gene: TRBJ1-5; V gene: TRBV28; clone size: many; CDR3 protein: CASSLIRDNLRGHQPQHF; CDR3 DNA: TGTGCCAGCAGTTTAATCCGGGACAATCTTCGCGGGCATCAGCCCCAGCATTTT
D gene: .; J gene: TRBJ2-7; V gene: TRBV2; clone size: .; CDR3 protein: CASSGGVEQYF; CDR3 DNA: TGTGCCAGCAGTGGGGGGGTCGAGCAGTACTTC
D gene: .; J gene: TRBJ2-5; V gene: TRBV11-2; clone size: .; CDR3 protein: CASSPGDWAQYF; CDR3 DNA: TGTGCCAGCAGCCCCGGTGATTGGGCCCAGTACTTC
D gene: .; J gene: TRBJ2-2; V gene: TRBV6-1; clone size: few; CDR3 protein: CASSETGVTGELFF; CDR3 DNA: TGTGCCAGCAGTGAGACAGGAGTCACCGGGGAGCTGTTTTTT
D gene: .; J gene: TRBJ1-5; V gene: TRBV10-3; clone size: few; CDR3 protein: CAISDPRQANQPQHF; CDR3 DNA: TGTGCCATCAGTGACCCCAGACAGGCCAATCAGCCCCAGCATTTT
D gene: TRBD2; J gene: TRBJ2-7; V gene: TRBV3-1; clone size: .; CDR3 protein: CASSQVVSGTSGRNEQYF; CDR3 DNA: TGTGCCAGCAGCCAAGTCGTATCCGGGACTAGCGGGAGGAACGAGCAGTACTTC
D gene: TRBD1; J gene: TRBJ2-1; V gene: TRBV6-4; clone size: .; CDR3 protein: CASSARQGNEQFF; CDR3 DNA: TGTGCCAGCAGTGCCAGACAGGGGAATGAGCAGTTCTTC
D gene: TRBD2; J gene: TRBJ2-7; V gene: TRBV27; clone size: .; CDR3 protein: CASSSDLLAGAVEQYF; CDR3 DNA: TGTGCCAGCAGTTCGGATCTACTAGCGGGAGCGGTCGAGCAGTACTTC
D gene: TRBD1; J gene: TRBJ2-1; V gene: TRBV5-1; clone size: few; CDR3 protein: CASRTGGNNEQFF; CDR3 DNA: TGCGCCAGCCGGACAGGGGGCAACAATGAGCAGTTCTTC
D gene: .; J gene: TRBJ2-1; V gene: TRBV20-1; clone size: .; CDR3 protein: CSAKLSYNEQFF; CDR3 DNA: TGCAGTGCTAAGCTATCCTACAATGAGCAGTTCTTC
D gene: TRBD1; J gene: TRBJ2-7; V gene: TRBV10-2; clone size: .; CDR3 protein: CASSDSTGGDRDLYEQYF; CDR3 DNA: TGCGCCAGCAGTGACTCCACCGGAGGGGACAGGGATCTCTACGAGCAGTACTTC
D gene: .; J gene: TRBJ2-3; V gene: TRBV2; clone size: few; CDR3 protein: CARTGVGTDTQYF; CDR3 DNA: TGTGCCAGAACGGGGGTCGGGACAGATACGCAGTATTTT
D gene: .; J gene: TRBJ2-3; V gene: TRBV12-3/TRBV12-4; clone size: .; CDR3 protein: CASSLVTSSTDTQYF; CDR3 DNA: TGTGCCAGCAGTTTAGTCACGAGCAGCACAGATACGCAGTATTTT
D gene: TRBD2; J gene: TRBJ2-3; V gene: TRBV20-1; clone size: .; CDR3 protein: CSARRAGRDTDTQYF; CDR3 DNA: TGCAGTGCTAGACGGGCAGGGAGGGACACAGATACGCAGTATTTT
D gene: .; J gene: TRBJ2-1; V gene: TRBV10-3; clone size: few; CDR3 protein: CAITDSRSYNEQFF; CDR3 DNA: TGTGCCATAACCGACAGCCGCTCCTACAATGAGCAGTTCTTC
D gene: .; J gene: TRBJ1-1; V gene: TRBV18; clone size: .; CDR3 protein: CASSPSTGEAFF; CDR3 DNA: TGTGCCAGCTCACCATCGACAGGAGAAGCTTTCTTT
D gene: .; J gene: TRBJ1-6; V gene: TRBV5-1; clone size: many; CDR3 protein: CASSVSRTEDNSPLHF; CDR3 DNA: TGCGCCAGCAGCGTATCCCGGACGGAAGATAATTCACCCCTCCACTTT
D gene: .; J gene: TRBJ1-1; V gene: TRBV11-1; clone size: .; CDR3 protein: CASSLGQGLMLVNTEAFF; CDR3 DNA: TGTGCCAGCAGCTTAGGGCAGGGGCTGATGCTGGTGAACACTGAAGCTTTCTTT
D gene: .; J gene: TRBJ2-3; V gene: TRBV18; clone size: .; CDR3 protein: CASSPRTRSYDTDTQYF; CDR3 DNA: TGTGCCAGCTCACCACGCACACGAAGTTATGACACAGATACGCAGTATTTT